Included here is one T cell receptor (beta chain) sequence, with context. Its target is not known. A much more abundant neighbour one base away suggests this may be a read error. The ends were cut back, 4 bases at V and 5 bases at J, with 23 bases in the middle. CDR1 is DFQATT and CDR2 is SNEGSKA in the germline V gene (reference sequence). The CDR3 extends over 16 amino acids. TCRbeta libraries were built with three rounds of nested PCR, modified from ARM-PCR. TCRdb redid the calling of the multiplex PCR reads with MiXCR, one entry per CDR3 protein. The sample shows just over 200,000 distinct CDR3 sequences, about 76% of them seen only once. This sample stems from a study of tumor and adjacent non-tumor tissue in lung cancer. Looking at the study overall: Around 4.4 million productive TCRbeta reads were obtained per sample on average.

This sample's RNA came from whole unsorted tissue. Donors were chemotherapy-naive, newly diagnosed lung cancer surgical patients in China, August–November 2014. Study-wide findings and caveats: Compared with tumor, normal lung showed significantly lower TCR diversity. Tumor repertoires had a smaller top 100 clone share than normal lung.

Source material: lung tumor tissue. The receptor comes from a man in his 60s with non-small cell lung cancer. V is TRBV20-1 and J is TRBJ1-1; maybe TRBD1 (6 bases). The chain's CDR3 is CSATSAGIGGRTEAFF. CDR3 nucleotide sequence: TGCAGTGCTACCTCTGCCGGGATAGGGGGGAGGACTGAAGCTTTCTTT.